The 26 T cell receptor beta chains in this list originate from one sample, sequenced in a study of shared T cell receptors in the human thymus. Assay used: immunoSEQ multiplex PCR; TCRdb lists only in-frame clones, some missing. The sample records about 610,000 clones, 88% being singletons. The sample was also linked to a second study, of human thymus T cells.

Sequencing was done on a sample of thymocytes. The receptors were gathered from a boy younger than two with a congenital heart defect.

The chain is built from TRBV5-1 and TRBJ2-3; 12 nucleotides align to TRBD1. Germline-derived CDR1 and CDR2 are SGHRS and YFSETQ. The CDR3 loop spans 19 amino acids. The J segment lost 1 base and the V segment lost 4 bases, leaving 13 bases of the junction unmatched. The CDR3, as DNA: TGCGCCAGCAGCCTCTACCTTTGGGACAGGGGGCGAGGCACAGATACGCAGTATTTT. Translated: CASSLYLWDRGRGTDTQYF.

V and J are TRBV2 and TRBJ1-2; D is undetermined. From germline, CDR1 is SNHLY and CDR2 FYNNEI. The CDR3 covers 12 residues. V was clipped by 7 bases and J by 3 bases, with 9 bases between them. This chain's CDR3 is CASKTGHYGYTF. The CDR3 DNA follows: TGTGCCAGCAAAACTGGTCACTATGGCTACACCTTC.

The CDR3 is CASSLGLGRDYEQYF. CDR3 nucleotide sequence: TGTGCCAGCAGCTTAGGACTTGGCAGGGACTACGAGCAGTACTTC. The chain joins TRBV11-1 to TRBJ2-7; maybe TRBD1 (5 bases). V lost 1 base and J 3 bases, leaving 13 bases between the germline ends. The length of the CDR3 is 15 residues. Germline CDR1 SGHAT, CDR2 FQDESV (reference sequence).

This rearrangement joins TRBV10-1 to TRBJ2-6; D is ambiguous. Per the germline V gene, CDR1 is WNHNN and CDR2 is SYGVQD (reference sequence). V lost 5 bases and J lost 4, with 9 bases in between. The CDR3 consists of 14 residues. CDR3 sequence: CASSSGPGANVLTF. As DNA, the CDR3 is TGCGCCAGCAGTTCCGGTCCCGGGGCCAACGTCCTGACTTTC.

This clone has only a few counts. The V and J genes are TRBV5-1 and TRBJ2-5; possibly TRBD1 for D (6 bases). Per the germline V gene, CDR1 is SGHRS and CDR2 is YFSETQ. The CDR3 sequence is 14 residues long. V was trimmed by 0 bases and J by 0 bases, leaving 6 bases between them. Here the CDR3 DNA reads TGCGCCAGCAGCTTGGGGACAGACCAAGAGACCCAGTACTTC. Its translation is CASSLGTDQETQYF.

The chain carries TRBV6-5 and TRBJ2-1; 12 bases fit TRBD2. Germline trimming cut 2 bases from V and 8 bases from J; bases unmatched to any gene: 4. Germline CDR1 and CDR2: MNHEY and SVGAGI. The CDR3 sequence is 15 residues long. The CDR3 DNA reads TGTGCCAGCAGTTACCTAGCGGGAGGGGATCATGAGCAGTTCTTC. This encodes CASSYLAGGDHEQFF.

Comments on this clone: One end of the junction is discordant with germline, which a read error may explain. The chain carries TRBV6-5 and TRBJ1-1, with D perhaps TRBD1 (5 bases). The CDR3 loop spans 14 amino acids. The V gene's germline CDR1 is MNHEY and CDR2 SVGAGI. The CDR3 here is CASSYSKGNPEAFF. The CDR3 DNA is TGTGCCAGCAGTTACTCGAAGGGGAACCCTGAAGCTTTCTTT.

The genes are TRBV5-1 and TRBJ1-2; D gene unclear. V dropped 4 bases and J dropped 5 bases, with 24 bases sitting between them. The V gene's germline CDR1 is SGHRS and CDR2 YFSETQ. The CDR3 is made up of 17 amino acids. CDR3 nucleotides: TGCGCCAGCAGCAACCCCTCCTCGACGGGAATGGGGTATGGCTACACCTTC. It encodes CASSNPSSTGMGYGYTF.

This chain connects TRBV7-9 to TRBJ2-1; TRBD2 matches 15 bases. Germline lookup yields CDR1 SEHNR and CDR2 FQNEAQ (reference sequence). V lost 4 bases, J lost 0 bases, and 7 bases stayed unmatched. This CDR3 has 19 residues. CDR3 amino acids: CASSSRTSGRASSYNEQFF. In nucleotides, the CDR3 is TGTGCCAGCAGCTCTCGGACTAGCGGGAGGGCCAGCTCCTACAATGAGCAGTTCTTC.

The CDR3 reads CASSRGGDRVFSYEQYF. DNA of the CDR3: TGTGCCAGCAGCCGAGGGGGGGACAGGGTTTTCTCCTACGAGCAGTACTTC. This chain connects TRBV14 to TRBJ2-7; 9 nucleotides agree with TRBD1. CDR3 length: 17 amino acids. The V gene end was trimmed by 4 bases and the J gene end by 0 bases; junction bases not matched to a gene: 10. Germline assignment: CDR1 SGHDN and CDR2 FVKESK.

This sequence joins TRBV6-1 and TRBJ2-7; 8 nucleotides align to TRBD2. There are 13 residues in the CDR3. Losses at the gene ends were 7 bases for V and 7 bases for J; bases not matched to a gene: 9. Germline V gene lookup returns CDR1 MNHNS and CDR2 SASEGT. In nucleotides, the CDR3 is TGTGCCAGCATCACCGATGGCGGGAGGGAGCAGTACTTC. It encodes CASITDGGREQYF.

The count of this clone is one. This chain uses TRBV12-1 with TRBJ2-6; whether TRBD2, the table's D call, matches the DNA was not checked. TRBV12-1 is a recognized pseudogene. The CDR3 spans 21 residues. CDR3 amino acids: CASSFARGRQPNGAGANVLTF. Written as DNA, the CDR3 is TGTGCCAGCAGCTTTGCAAGAGGGCGGCAGCCCAACGGGGCTGGGGCCAACGTCCTGACTTTC.

As for this clone: The junction and the germline gene differ at one end; a read error may be behind it. V and J are TRBV28 and TRBJ2-7; D is possibly TRBD1 (5 bases). Germline-derived CDR1 and CDR2 are MDHEN and SYDVKM. The CDR3 length is 13 residues. Written as DNA, the CDR3 is TGTGCCAGCACCACTACCCTCGACAGCCGGTGGTCCTTC. Its translation: CASTTTLDSRWSF.

This rearrangement joins TRBV6-6 to TRBJ2-3; a possible D gene is TRBD2 (6 bases). The CDR3 runs to 14 residues. V lost 2 bases and J lost 6, with 12 bases in between. Germline loops: CDR1 MNHNY, CDR2 SVGAGI (reference sequence). CDR3 amino acids: CASSYIRGTDTQYF. CDR3 in DNA: TGTGCCAGCAGTTACATTCGGGGGACGGATACGCAGTATTTT.

This chain links TRBV27 with TRBJ2-5; no definite D call. The DNA end is more similar to TRBJ2-7, so the J call may be wrong. The CDR3 spans 16 residues. Germline values: CDR1 MNHEY, CDR2 SMNVEV (reference sequence). The DNA for the CDR3 is TGTGCCAGCAGCCCCCGGGTGACTCCGAGCTCCTACGAGCAGTACTTC. Its translation is CASSPRVTPSSYEQYF.

The chain couples TRBV6-1 to TRBJ2-1; 11 bases map to TRBD2. V lost 8 bases to trimming and J lost 8 bases; unmatched junction nucleotides: 8. Germline-derived CDR1 and CDR2 are MNHNS and SASEGT. The CDR3 spans 14 residues. In nucleotides, the CDR3 is TGTGCCAGCCGCACTAGCGGGAGTACCCATGAGCAGTTCTTC. Protein: CASRTSGSTHEQFF.

This chain links TRBV28 with TRBJ2-7; the D gene is possibly TRBD1 (5 bases). Germline assignment: CDR1 MDHEN and CDR2 SYDVKM. This CDR3 contains 15 residues. Between the trimmed V and J ends, which lost 5 bases and 0 bases, there was a span of 14 bases. The CDR3 region is CASSPTVLASYEQYF. The CDR3, as DNA: TGTGCCAGCAGTCCGACAGTCCTTGCCTCCTACGAGCAGTACTTC.

This rearrangement joins TRBV10-2 to TRBJ2-3, with TRBD2 matching 12 bases. Looked up from germline, CDR1 is WSHSY and CDR2 is SAAADI. The CDR3 consists of 18 residues. V lost 3 bases and J lost 5; bases outside the gene matches: 12. The CDR3 loop is CASSDTPATSGRIDTQYF. The CDR3 coding sequence is TGCGCCAGCAGTGATACGCCCGCGACTAGCGGGAGAATAGATACGCAGTATTTT.

This sequence joins TRBV5-6 and TRBJ2-7; 13 nucleotides match TRBD2. The germline V gene encodes CDR1 SGHDT and CDR2 YYEEEE. V lost 7 bases and J lost 4; bases outside the gene matches: 11. The CDR3 loop spans 16 amino acids. CDR3 coding DNA: TGTGCCAGCGTACAAACTAGCGGGAGGGCCGGGTACGAGCAGTACTTC. Protein product: CASVQTSGRAGYEQYF. The full variable domain, completed using reference TRBV5-6 and TRBJ2-7, is DAGVTQSPTHLIKTRGQQVTLRCSPKSGHDTVSWYQQALGQGPQFIFQYYEEEERQRGNFPDRFSGHQFPNYSSELNVNALLLGDSALYLCASVQTSGRAGYEQYFGPGTRLTVT.

The V gene is TRBV7-9, the J gene TRBJ1-1; tentatively, D is TRBD1 (5 bases). The CDR3 has 13 residues. Looked up from germline, CDR1 is SEHNR and CDR2 is FQNEAQ (reference sequence). Trimming pared 5 bases from V and 9 bases from J, leaving 16 bases between. The CDR3, as DNA: TGTGCCAGCAGCCCCCAGCCAGGGCCCCAAGCTTTCTTT. This translates into CASSPQPGPQAFF.

This chain connects TRBV13 to TRBJ2-2; maybe TRBD2 (6 bases). The CDR3 is 12 residues long. CDR1 and CDR2 from the germline V gene are PRHDT and FYEKMQ (reference sequence). V was shortened by 6 bases and J by 5 bases, with 7 bases between the two germline ends. DNA of the CDR3: TGTGCCAGCAGAGGAGGGACCGGGGAGCTGTTTTTT. Protein: CASRGGTGELFF.

The rearrangement joins TRBV4-3 to TRBJ2-7; 9 nucleotides match TRBD2. This CDR3 contains 16 residues. Germline V gene lookup returns CDR1 LGHNA and CDR2 YSLEER. Trimming removed 2 bases from V and 3 bases from J; junction bases left unmatched: 8. Here the CDR3 reads CASSQIPLAGYYEQYF. The CDR3 nucleotides are TGCGCCAGCAGCCAAATCCCGCTAGCGGGATACTACGAGCAGTACTTC.

The chain uses TRBV7-9 and TRBJ2-3; 8 positions match TRBD2. V lost 3 bases to trimming and J lost 0 bases; unmatched junction nucleotides: 11. This CDR3 region has 18 residues. Germline loops: CDR1 SEHNR, CDR2 FQNEAQ (reference sequence). DNA of the CDR3: TGTGCCAGCAGCTTGCTCGGGAGGGCCGGCTTTAGCACAGATACGCAGTATTTT. Residues: CASSLLGRAGFSTDTQYF. The whole variable domain, remainder taken from reference TRBV7-9 and TRBJ2-3, is DTGVSQNPRHKITKRGQNVTFRCDPISEHNRLYWYRQTLGQGPEFLTYFQNEAQLEKSRLLSDRFSAERPKGSFSTLEIQRTEQGDSAMYLCASSLLGRAGFSTDTQYFGPGTRLTVL.

Notes on this clone: Other DNA sequences in this sample translate to the same CDR3. The chain links TRBV5-4 to TRBJ1-5; 7 bases are a match to TRBD1. CDR3 size: 15 residues. Germline-derived CDR1 and CDR2 are SGHNT and YYREEE (reference sequence). Trimming removed 0 bases from V and 4 bases from J; junction bases left unmatched: 4. Here the CDR3 DNA reads TGTGCCAGCAGCTTGGGAGGGGGCTCTAATCAGCCCCAGCATTTT. Its protein product is CASSLGGGSNQPQHF.

The gene calls are TRBV5-4 and TRBJ2-1; 9 bases fit TRBD2. The CDR3 is 19 residues long. Germline V gene lookup returns CDR1 SGHNT and CDR2 YYREEE (reference sequence). With 4 bases clipped from V and 4 bases from J, the junction kept 18 bases outside the gene matches. CDR3 in amino acids: CASSPSVAGEPPPYNEQFF. DNA for the CDR3: TGTGCCAGCAGCCCCTCGGTAGCGGGAGAGCCCCCGCCTTACAATGAGCAGTTCTTC.

This chain links TRBV28 with TRBJ2-1, with 13 bases lining up with TRBD2. Germline V CDR1 and CDR2: MDHEN, SYDVKM. After removal of 10 bases from V and 0 bases from J, the junction contained 15 bases not matched to a gene. The CDR3 covers 19 residues. CDR3 residues: CATVELGLAGISSYNEQFF. The CDR3 bases are TGTGCCACCGTAGAATTGGGACTAGCGGGAATAAGCTCCTACAATGAGCAGTTCTTC.